The clone carrying this T cell receptor (beta chain) was seen a handful of times. What it binds is unknown. cDNA libraries of TCR beta carried unique molecular identifiers. T cells, about 0.9 to 10 million of them, yielded about half a million cDNA molecules. TCRdb re-derived calls from the PCR reads in MiXCR, one entry per CDR3 protein. This table has 650,000 to 850,000 distinct CDR3 sequences, roughly 46% appearing once. The ends lost 3 bases at V and 2 bases at J; junction bases unmatched: 10. The CDR3 is 16 residues long. In germline, CDR1 is SGHRS, CDR2 YFSETQ. The data stem from a study of post-analysis software for immune sequencing data. Study-wide background: The courses of disease that were included comprised relapsing-remitting, secondary progressive and progressive-relapsing multiple sclerosis.

Study findings and constraints: Four or five TRBV segments, including TRBV5-6, TRBV5-1 and TRBV20-1, were more frequent in patients than controls. Analysis by F measure revealed that same-batch samples clustered strongly together. Compared against controls, patients with multiple sclerosis displayed significantly lower normalized Chao1 diversity.

The clonotype comes from a girl between 5 and 17 years old with multiple sclerosis. The J gene is TRBJ1-2, the V gene TRBV5-1; 7 positions agree with TRBD1. Sequenced sample: blood. CDR3 coding DNA: TGCGCCAGCAGCTGGAATAGACAGGGAACGAACTATGGCTACACCTTC. Translating gives CASSWNRQGTNYGYTF.